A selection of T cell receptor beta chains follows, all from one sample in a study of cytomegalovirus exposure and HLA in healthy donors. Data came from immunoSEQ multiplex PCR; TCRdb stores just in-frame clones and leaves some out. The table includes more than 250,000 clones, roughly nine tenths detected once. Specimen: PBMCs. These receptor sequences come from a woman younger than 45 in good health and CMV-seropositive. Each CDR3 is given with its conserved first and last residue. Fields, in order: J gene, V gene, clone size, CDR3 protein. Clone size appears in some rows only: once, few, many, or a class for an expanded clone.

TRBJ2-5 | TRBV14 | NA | CASSQVDGGERVGETQYF
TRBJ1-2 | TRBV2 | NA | CASRRGAGYGYTF
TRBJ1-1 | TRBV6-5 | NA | CASSYSTRISRAFF
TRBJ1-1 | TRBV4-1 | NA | CASSQVGDTEAFF
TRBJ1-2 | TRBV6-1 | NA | CASILGYGYTF
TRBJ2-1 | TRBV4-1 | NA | CASSQDDGTSGNEQFF
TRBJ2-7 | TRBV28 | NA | CASSLGGHEQYF
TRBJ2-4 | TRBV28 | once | CASSLQGWDKNIQYF
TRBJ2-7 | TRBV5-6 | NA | CASSLPGPADEQYF
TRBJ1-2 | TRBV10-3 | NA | CAISDLNYGYTF
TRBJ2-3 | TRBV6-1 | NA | CASSEGPWDTQYF
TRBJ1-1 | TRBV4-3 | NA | CASSQVGTTGAFF
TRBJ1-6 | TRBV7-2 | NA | CASSPGQGGSYNSPLHF
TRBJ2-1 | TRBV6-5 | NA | CASSHRDLYYEQFF
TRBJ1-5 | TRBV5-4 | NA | CASSLGPGDQPQHF
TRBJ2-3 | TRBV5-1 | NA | CASSLRTSGSTDTQYF
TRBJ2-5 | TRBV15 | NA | CATSEGAQETQYF
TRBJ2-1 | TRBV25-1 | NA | CASSDPSGSYNEQFF
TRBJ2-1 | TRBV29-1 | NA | CSVEGDRGRYEQFF
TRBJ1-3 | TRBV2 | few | CASGRTGEGNTIYF
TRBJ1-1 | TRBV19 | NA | CASSIRQKINTEAFF
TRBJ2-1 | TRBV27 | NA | CASSLVPRSYNEQFF
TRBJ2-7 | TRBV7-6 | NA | CASSAEGPVQYF
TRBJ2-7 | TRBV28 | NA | CASSFPRDNYEQYF
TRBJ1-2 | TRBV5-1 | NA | CASSFPGNYGYTF
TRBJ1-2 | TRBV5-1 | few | CASSLEGAGYTF
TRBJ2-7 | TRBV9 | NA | CASSVGGAPSSYEQYF
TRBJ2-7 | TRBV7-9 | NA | CASSLPLAGEQYF
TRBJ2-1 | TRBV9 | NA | CASRGLAGGNEQFF
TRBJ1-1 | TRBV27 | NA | CASSLLTDPLNTEAFF
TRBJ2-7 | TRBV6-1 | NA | CASKELAGSYEQYF
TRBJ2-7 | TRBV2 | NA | CASNRQGNDEQYF
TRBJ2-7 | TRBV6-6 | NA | CASSYSNAPYEQYF
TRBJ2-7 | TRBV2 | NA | CASSVGTAYEQYF
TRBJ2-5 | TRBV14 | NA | CASSQLGLGETQYF
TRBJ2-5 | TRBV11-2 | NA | CASSPGLGPRGQETQYF
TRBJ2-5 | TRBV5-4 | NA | CASSSLAGVGETQYF
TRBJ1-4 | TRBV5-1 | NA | CASSLGRSGEKLFF
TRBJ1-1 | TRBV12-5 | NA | CASGRNRQMNTEAFF
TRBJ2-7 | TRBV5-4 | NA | CASSLWTSDYYEQYF
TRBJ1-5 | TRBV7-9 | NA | CASSNRDQPQHF